This TCR beta chain was retrieved from a study of blood T cell repertoires in COVID-19. Repertoires were generated with immunoSEQ multiplex PCR, while TCRdb's copy carries only in-frame clones and drops some. Altogether around 110,000 clones are present, 70% to 85% being singletons, with the ten largest covering less than 9%. V trimming: 4 bases; J trimming: 4 bases; junction bases outside the gene matches: 12. Germline CDR1 reads MDHEN; CDR2 reads SYDVKM. This CDR3 is built from 16 residues. This clone was seen once. Specimen: peripheral blood. The clonotype comes from a man aged 70 or older with active or convalescent COVID-19. The V and J genes are TRBV28 and TRBJ1-2, with 7 bases identical to TRBD1. This CDR3 reads CASSSASRTGPYGYTF. DNA for the CDR3: TGTGCCAGCAGTTCCGCCTCACGGACAGGCCCCTATGGCTACACCTTC.